Presented here are 30 T cell receptor beta chains from one specimen sequenced in a study of CD8 T cells in ankylosing spondylitis. Using its own MiXCR run on the 5' RACE reads, TCRdb lists one record per CDR3 protein. The sample lists about 400,000 distinct CDR3 sequences, around 20% occurring once. The sequencing sample was made of blood, either unsorted or a sorted T cell fraction (not recorded which). Receptors were obtained from a male donor with ankylosing spondylitis or in good health (not recorded which).

The chain combines TRBV20-1 with TRBJ2-6; tentative D call: TRBD2 (5 bases). Germline CDR1 is DFQATT and CDR2 is SNEGSKA (reference sequence). The ends were cut back, 4 bases at V and 3 bases at J, with 13 bases in the middle. CDR3 length: 15 residues. Written as DNA, the CDR3 is TGCAGTGCTATTGGGGAGTTTAGTGGGGCCAACGTCCTGACTTTC. The encoded protein is CSAIGEFSGANVLTF.

This clonotype was observed a handful of times. The chain uses TRBV5-1 and TRBJ2-1; either TRBD1 or TRBD2 may fit D (5 bases each). Trimming removed 7 bases at V and 4 bases at J, with 12 bases between. Per germline, CDR1 SGHRS and CDR2 YFSETQ. CDR3 size: 13 residues. In nucleotides, the CDR3 is TGCGCCAGCTGCGAGGGGCAGTACAATGAGCAGTTCTTC. Translated: CASCEGQYNEQFF.

This clonotype was seen repeatedly, ten times or more. V is TRBV4-1 and J is TRBJ2-1, with a weak D call TRBD1 (5 bases). Trimming left V 3 bases short and J 5 bases short, with 11 bases between. Germline loops: CDR1 MGHRA, CDR2 YSYEKL. This CDR3 is 14 amino acids long. CDR3 protein: CASSHRQGDNEQFF. The CDR3 bases are TGCGCCAGCAGCCATCGGCAGGGTGACAATGAGCAGTTCTTC.

This clonotype was found a few times. CDR3 region: CASRTSGNNEQFF. DNA for the CDR3: TGTGCCAGCCGGACTAGCGGGAACAATGAGCAGTTCTTC. The chain couples TRBV6-2 or TRBV6-3 to TRBJ2-1; 12 nucleotides match TRBD2. Germline CDR1 reads MNHEY; CDR2 reads SVGEGT. The CDR3 sequence is 13 residues long. Trimming removed 8 bases from V and 5 bases from J; junction bases left unmatched: 1.

This clonotype was observed a handful of times. The chain recombines TRBV9 with TRBJ1-5, with D possibly being TRBD1 (5 bases). The V gene lost 3 bases and the J gene lost 0 bases, with 7 bases spanning the gap. The CDR3 spans 14 residues. Germline V gives CDR1 SGDLS, CDR2 YYNGEE. CDR3 in amino acids: CASSEGISNQPQHF. CDR3 bases: TGTGCCAGCAGCGAGGGGATTAGCAATCAGCCCCAGCATTTT.

With respect to this clonotype: A much larger clone lies a single base off, so this may be a read error. This rearrangement joins TRBV20-1 to TRBJ2-2; 8 positions agree with TRBD1. The CDR3 consists of 16 residues. CDR1 DFQATT and CDR2 SNEGSKA come from the germline V gene (reference sequence). The CDR3 nucleotides are TGCTGTGCTAGGGTAGCCGGGACAGGAGATACCGGGGAGCTGTTTTTT. Translating it yields CCARVAGTGDTGELFF.

This clonotype was detected a few times. The V and J genes are TRBV20-1 and TRBJ2-7; 7 positions agree with TRBD1. With 6 bases clipped from V and 3 bases from J, the junction kept 11 bases outside the gene matches. The germline CDR1 and CDR2 sequences are DFQATT and SNEGSKA (reference sequence). The CDR3 consists of 14 residues. As DNA, the CDR3 is TGCAGTGCGAGGGAGACAGGGCCTTACTACGAGCAGTACTTC. It specifies CSARETGPYYEQYF.

This clonotype was seen only a few times. The chain is built from TRBV20-1 and TRBJ2-7; D may be TRBD1 or TRBD2 (6 bases each). CDR3 length equals 12 residues. Germline lookup yields CDR1 DFQATT and CDR2 SNEGSKA (reference sequence). The V end was cut by 2 bases, the J end by 7 bases, with 12 bases between. CDR3 in DNA: TGCAGTGCTAGAAACAGGGCGGGGGAGCAGTACTTC. It specifies CSARNRAGEQYF.

A few counts support this clonotype. The chain links TRBV27 to TRBJ2-5, with 9 bases that match TRBD2. The CDR3 is 14 amino acids. J gave up 1 base and V 8 bases, and 5 bases lay outside the gene matches. Per the germline V gene, CDR1 is MNHEY and CDR2 is SMNVEV (reference sequence). The CDR3 coding sequence is TGTGCCAGCGCGGGAGGGACCATCCAAGAGACCCAGTACTTC. Translated, it gives CASAGGTIQETQYF.

This sequence joins TRBV7-9 and TRBJ1-2, with D uncertain. The length of the CDR3 is 16 residues. In germline, CDR1 is SEHNR, CDR2 FQNEAQ (reference sequence). Trimming removed 5 bases at V and 3 bases at J, with 19 bases between. CDR3: CASSTFDTPWDYGYTF. The CDR3 DNA sequence: TGTGCCAGCAGCACCTTCGACACCCCATGGGACTATGGCTACACCTTC.

The sample holds one count of this clonotype. The chain uses TRBV2 and TRBJ2-2; D perhaps matches TRBD1 (6 bases). V lost 7 bases and J lost 6, with 18 bases in between. CDR3 length: 15 residues. Germline CDR1 is SNHLY and CDR2 is FYNNEI. CDR3 residues: CASTPGQLGPGELFF. For the CDR3, the DNA is TGTGCCAGCACTCCGGGACAACTCGGACCCGGGGAGCTGTTTTTT.

This CDR3 is CASSQDGTGVSYEQYF. CDR3 coding DNA: TGTGCCAGCAGCCAAGACGGGACAGGGGTCTCCTACGAGCAGTACTTC. The genes are TRBV3-1 and TRBJ2-7; 10 nucleotides align to TRBD1. The V gene end was trimmed by 0 bases and the J gene end by 0 bases; junction bases not matched to a gene: 2. Per the germline V gene, CDR1 is LGHDT and CDR2 is YNNKEL (reference sequence). The CDR3 sequence is 16 residues long.

V gene TRBV6-6 combines with J gene TRBJ2-2, with D perhaps matching TRBD2 (6 bases). V was shortened by 11 bases and J by 4 bases, with 14 bases between the two germline ends. The CDR3 spans 13 residues. Per germline, CDR1 MNHNY and CDR2 SVGAGI (reference sequence). The DNA of the CDR3 is TGTGCCTACGGTCAGGGAGGCACCGGGGAGCTGTTTTTT. As protein: CAYGQGGTGELFF.

This clonotype was detected a few times. J is TRBJ2-3 and V is TRBV20-1, with 10 bases identical to TRBD2. Germline V gene sequence: CDR1 DFQATT, CDR2 SNEGSKA (reference sequence). Germline trimming cut 3 bases from V and 0 bases from J; bases unmatched to any gene: 12. The CDR3 sequence is 18 residues long. CDR3 coding DNA: TGCAGTGCTAGTACCTTATTGAGCGGGGGGGAGAGCACAGATACGCAGTATTTT. Translating it yields CSASTLLSGGESTDTQYF.

This clonotype was counted only a few times. The chain employs TRBV10-2 and TRBJ2-1; D is possibly TRBD1 or TRBD2 (5 bases each). Germline CDR1 is WSHSY and CDR2 is SAAADI. The CDR3 consists of 15 residues. Trimming pared 6 bases from V and 5 bases from J, leaving 17 bases between. The CDR3 loop is CASRPLGPGHNEQFF. Written as DNA, the CDR3 is TGCGCCAGCAGGCCACTAGGGCCGGGACACAATGAGCAGTTCTTC.

The chain carries TRBV9 and TRBJ1-1; TRBD1 agrees at 7 bases. The junction had 7 bases not matched to a gene; V was cut back by 6 bases and J by 8 bases. Germline CDR1 and CDR2: SGDLS and YYNGEE. This CDR3 has 12 residues. Written as DNA, the CDR3 is TGTGCCAGCAAGGGGGACAGTAAAGAAGCTTTCTTT. Protein product: CASKGDSKEAFF.

V and J are TRBV7-7 and TRBJ2-1; 8 bases agree with TRBD1. Germline V gene data show CDR1 as SSHAT and CDR2 as FNYEAQ (reference sequence). The CDR3 runs 15 residues. The CDR3 DNA reads as TGTGCTAGACCCAGGGACAGGACGTCCGACAATGAGCAGTTCTTC. Protein product: CARPRDRTSDNEQFF.

A few counts support this clonotype. The V call is TRBV7-9, the J call TRBJ1-1; TRBD1 might be the D (5 bases). From germline, CDR1 is SEHNR and CDR2 FQNEAQ (reference sequence). There are 11 residues in the CDR3. The ends were cut back, 5 bases at V and 7 bases at J, with 8 bases in the middle. The CDR3 protein is CASSEGIEAFF. In DNA form, the CDR3 reads TGTGCCAGCAGCGAGGGGATTGAAGCTTTCTTT.

The chain has TRBV6-1 and TRBJ1-4, with no clear D. CDR1 MNHNS and CDR2 SASEGT come from the germline V gene. Trimming cost V 3 bases and J 2 bases, with 13 bases left between them. The CDR3 sequence is 16 residues long. The CDR3 DNA follows: TGTGCCAGCAGTGAGTCAACCGGGTTGACTAATGAAAAACTGTTTTTT. Protein product: CASSESTGLTNEKLFF.

The chain links TRBV10-3 to TRBJ2-3; 7 bases map to TRBD2. The CDR3 loop spans 13 amino acids. V was clipped by 9 bases and J by 0 bases; unmatched bases: 3. Germline CDR1 ENHRY, CDR2 SYGVKD. CDR3 loop: CAMAGDSTDTQYF. CDR3 bases: TGTGCCATGGCGGGAGATAGCACAGATACGCAGTATTTT.

V is TRBV7-9 and J is TRBJ2-7; weak D call: TRBD2 (6 bases). The V gene lost 7 bases and the J gene lost 1 base, with 14 bases spanning the gap. The CDR3 has 14 amino acids. Germline V lookup: CDR1 SEHNR, CDR2 FQNEAQ (reference sequence). CDR3 nucleotide sequence: TGTGCCAGCACAAGGAGGGGTGAGTCCTACGAGCAGTACTTC. Amino acid sequence: CASTRRGESYEQYF. Drawing the rest from reference TRBV7-9 and TRBJ2-7, the complete variable domain is DTGVSQNPRHKITKRGQNVTFRCDPISEHNRLYWYRQTLGQGPEFLTYFQNEAQLEKSRLLSDRFSAERPKGSFSTLEIQRTEQGDSAMYLCASTRRGESYEQYFGPGTRLTVT.

This clonotype was recorded at least ten times. J is TRBJ2-1 and V is TRBV10-2, with D perhaps being TRBD1 or TRBD2 (5 bases each). With 2 bases removed from V and 3 bases from J, the gap between germline ends came to 5 bases. The CDR3 has 13 amino acids. Germline CDR1 and CDR2: WSHSY and SAAADI. Written as DNA, the CDR3 is TGCGCCAGCAGTGAGGGGGGCTACAATGAGCAGTTCTTC. Translated: CASSEGGYNEQFF.

To note about this clonotype: Germline and junction disagree at one end, which may indicate a read error. The chain has TRBV9 and TRBJ1-6; 9 positions agree with TRBD1. CDR1 is SGDLS, CDR2 YYNGEE, per germline. CDR3 length: 14 amino acids. CDR3 region: CASSATGGESPFHF. In nucleotides, the CDR3 is TGTGCCAGCAGCGCCACAGGGGGCGAATCACCCTTCCACTTT.

V usage is TRBV29-1 and J usage is TRBJ2-7; D might be TRBD1 (6 bases). The CDR3 is 12 amino acids. V was pared by 7 bases and J by 3 bases, with 13 bases between. Germline CDR1 is SQVTM and CDR2 is ANQGSEA. CDR3 amino acids: CSAEGDGYEQYF. In DNA form, the CDR3 reads TGCAGCGCTGAGGGGGATGGCTACGAGCAGTACTTC.

The chain links TRBV6-1 to TRBJ2-5; D is tentatively TRBD1 or TRBD2 (5 bases each). The CDR3 is 15 residues long. V lost 5 bases, J lost 5 bases, and 18 bases lay in between. Germline V gene data show CDR1 as MNHNS and CDR2 as SASEGT. CDR3 sequence: CASSPIGAGDETQYF. CDR3 sequence (DNA): TGTGCCAGCAGTCCCATCGGGGCCGGCGACGAGACCCAGTACTTC.

This chain uses TRBV6-5 with TRBJ2-7; 8 bases align to TRBD1. Germline CDR1 and CDR2: MNHEY and SVGAGI. The CDR3 is 14 residues long. With V trimmed by 5 bases and J by 4 bases, 7 bases remained unmatched. The CDR3 nucleotides are TGTGCCAGCAGTAACGACAGGGGTCGGTACGAGCAGTACTTC. It translates to CASSNDRGRYEQYF.

In its sample, this clonotype was seen many times. The rearrangement links TRBV12-3 or TRBV12-4 to TRBJ2-7, with no clear D. V lost 5 bases and J 1 base, leaving 9 bases between the germline ends. The CDR3 contains 13 residues. The CDR3 sequence: CASSLSWSYEQYF. The DNA of the CDR3 is TGTGCCAGCAGTCTCTCCTGGTCCTACGAGCAGTACTTC.

This clonotype appeared a few times. The V gene is TRBV12-3 or TRBV12-4, the J gene TRBJ1-2; TRBD1 aligns across 8 bases. This CDR3 region has 14 residues. The ends lost 5 bases at V and 7 bases at J; junction bases unmatched: 9. Here the CDR3 reads CASSVSTGVSGYTF. Written as DNA, the CDR3 is TGTGCCAGCAGTGTCTCGACAGGGGTTAGTGGCTACACCTTC.

This clonotype was seen only a few times. This chain joins TRBV21-1 and TRBJ2-1; whether TRBD1, the table's D call, matches the DNA was not checked. TRBV21-1 is listed as a pseudogene. There are 16 residues in the CDR3. The CDR3 DNA is TGTGCCAGCCCTCCACCGGGCTCCCTCTCCTACAATGAGCAGTTCTTC. It yields the protein CASPPPGSLSYNEQFF.

The rearrangement joins TRBV12-3 or TRBV12-4 to TRBJ2-1; tentatively, D is TRBD1 or TRBD2 (7 bases each). The germline V and J ends were trimmed by 0 bases and 6 bases, with 18 bases remaining between them. This CDR3 has 17 amino acids. CDR3 amino acids: CASSLAQGGPTSNEQFF. The CDR3 coding sequence is TGTGCCAGCAGTTTAGCGCAGGGGGGGCCAACCTCCAATGAGCAGTTCTTC.